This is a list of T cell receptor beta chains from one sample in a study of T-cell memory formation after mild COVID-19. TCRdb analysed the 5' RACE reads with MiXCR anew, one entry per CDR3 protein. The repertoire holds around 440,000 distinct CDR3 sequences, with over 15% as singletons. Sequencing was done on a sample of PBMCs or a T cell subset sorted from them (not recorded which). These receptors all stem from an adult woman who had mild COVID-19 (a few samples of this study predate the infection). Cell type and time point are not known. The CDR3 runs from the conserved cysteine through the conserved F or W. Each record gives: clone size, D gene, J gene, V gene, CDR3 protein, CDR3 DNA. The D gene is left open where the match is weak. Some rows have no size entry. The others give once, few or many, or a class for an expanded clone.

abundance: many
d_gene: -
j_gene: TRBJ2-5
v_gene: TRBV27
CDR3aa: CASSFTVQETQYF
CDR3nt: TGTGCCAGCAGTTTTACCGTCCAAGAGACCCAGTACTTC

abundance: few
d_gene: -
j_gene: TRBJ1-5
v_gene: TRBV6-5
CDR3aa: CASTPLGRGGSNQPQHF
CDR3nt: TGTGCCAGCACCCCTCTCGGCCGCGGTGGTAGCAATCAGCCCCAGCATTTT

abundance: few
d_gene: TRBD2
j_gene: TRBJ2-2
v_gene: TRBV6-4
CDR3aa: CASSERGGENTGELFF
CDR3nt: TGTGCCAGCAGTGAACGGGGAGGGGAGAACACCGGGGAGCTGTTTTTT

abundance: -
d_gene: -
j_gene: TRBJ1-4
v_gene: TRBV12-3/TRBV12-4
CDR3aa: CASATVRHSNEKLFF
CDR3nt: TGTGCCAGCGCGACAGTAAGACACAGTAATGAAAAACTGTTTTTT

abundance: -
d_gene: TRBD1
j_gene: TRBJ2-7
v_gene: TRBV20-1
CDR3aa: CSARTQGAAYEQYF
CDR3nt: TGCAGTGCCAGAACACAGGGGGCCGCCTACGAGCAGTACTTC

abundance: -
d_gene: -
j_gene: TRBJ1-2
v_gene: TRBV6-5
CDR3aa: CASSYGGTLHYGYTF
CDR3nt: TGTGCCAGCAGTTATGGGGGAACACTACACTATGGCTACACCTTC

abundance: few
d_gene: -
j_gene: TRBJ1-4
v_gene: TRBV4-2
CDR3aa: CASSQGKGLAEKLFF
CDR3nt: TGTGCCAGCAGCCAAGGGAAGGGTCTTGCTGAAAAACTGTTTTTT

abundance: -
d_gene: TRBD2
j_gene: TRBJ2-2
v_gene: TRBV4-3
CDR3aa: CASSTGVLAVGELFF
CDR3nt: TGCGCCAGCAGCACCGGGGTACTAGCGGTAGGGGAGCTGTTTTTT

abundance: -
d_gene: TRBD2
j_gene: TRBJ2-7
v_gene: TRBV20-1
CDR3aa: CSAAGTSGPYEQYF
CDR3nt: TGCAGTGCCGCCGGGACTAGCGGTCCCTACGAGCAGTACTTC

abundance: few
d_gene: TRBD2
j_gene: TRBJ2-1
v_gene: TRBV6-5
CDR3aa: CASSYLGTSRSEQFF
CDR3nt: TGTGCCAGCAGTTACCTCGGGACTAGCCGGAGTGAGCAGTTCTTC

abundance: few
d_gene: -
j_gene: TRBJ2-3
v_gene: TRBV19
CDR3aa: CASRVSSLFAGTDTQYF
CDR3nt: TGTGCCAGTAGAGTGAGCTCCCTTTTTGCTGGCACAGATACGCAGTATTTT

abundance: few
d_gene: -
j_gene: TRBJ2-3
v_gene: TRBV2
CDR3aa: CASRKWGDTQYF
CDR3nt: TGTGCCAGCAGAAAATGGGGGGATACGCAGTATTTT

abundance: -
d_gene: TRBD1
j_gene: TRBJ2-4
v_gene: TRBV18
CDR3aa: CASSPLDRGSIQYF
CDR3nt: TGTGCCAGCTCACCCCTGGACAGGGGGAGCATTCAGTACTTC

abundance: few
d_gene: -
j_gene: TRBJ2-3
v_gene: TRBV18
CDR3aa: CASSPRNDPSSTDTQYF
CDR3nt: TGTGCCAGCTCGCCCAGGAATGATCCCTCTAGCACAGATACGCAGTATTTT

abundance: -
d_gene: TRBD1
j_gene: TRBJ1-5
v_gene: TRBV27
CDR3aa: CASSSRDSHYSNQPQHF
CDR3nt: TGTGCCAGCAGTTCCCGGGACAGCCATTATAGCAATCAGCCCCAGCATTTT

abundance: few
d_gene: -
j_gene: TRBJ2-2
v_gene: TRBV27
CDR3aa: CASRDRRGGNTGELFF
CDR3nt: TGTGCCAGCAGAGACCGGCGGGGAGGAAACACCGGGGAGCTGTTTTTT

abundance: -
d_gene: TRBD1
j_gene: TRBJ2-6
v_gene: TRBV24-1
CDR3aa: CATSDSRTGASSGANVLTF
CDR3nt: TGTGCCACCAGTGATTCTCGGACAGGGGCGAGCTCTGGGGCCAACGTCCTGACTTTC

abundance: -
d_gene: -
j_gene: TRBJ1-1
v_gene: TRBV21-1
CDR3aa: CASSKVGGQVSTEAFF
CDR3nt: TGTGCCAGCAGCAAAGTGGGGGGACAGGTGAGCACTGAAGCTTTCTTT

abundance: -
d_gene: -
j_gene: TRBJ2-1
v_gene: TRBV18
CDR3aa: CASSPPTVSSYNEQFF
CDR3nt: TGTGCCAGCTCACCCCCGACGGTAAGCTCCTACAATGAGCAGTTCTTC